The sequence of this T cell receptor beta chain was determined in a study of T cell changes during pregnancy in multiple sclerosis. Some clones are missing from TCRdb's copy, which holds only in-frame ones; the method was immunoSEQ multiplex PCR. The table shows some 38,000 clones, with approximately 92% occurring only once. CDR1 is MNHEY, CDR2 SMNVEV, per germline (reference sequence). Trimming left V 10 bases short and J 0 bases short, with 13 bases between. The length of the CDR3 is 14 residues. J is TRBJ2-1 and V is TRBV27, with D tentatively TRBD1 (7 bases). The origin of this receptor is a female donor with multiple sclerosis, enrolled in a pregnancy study. The sample here was CD8+ T cells from peripheral blood mononuclear cells, taken after pregnancy. The CDR3 DNA reads TGTGCCACCAGGGGGGCGGCCTCCTACAATGAGCAGTTCTTC. It yields the protein CATRGAASYNEQFF.